This entry lists 18 T cell receptor beta chains sequenced from one sample in a study of OX40 agonist ivuxolimab in advanced cancers. The table came from immunoSEQ multiplex PCR; TCRdb's copy has only in-frame clones and leaves some out. The top ten hold 4% to 6% of the sample, which has tens of thousands of clones, around 84% seen once. This material consisted of CD4+ or CD8+ T cells sorted from blood, taken in a trial of the OX40 agonist ivuxolimab. Source of these receptors: an adult with an advanced solid tumor such as melanoma, head and neck, liver or kidney cancer.

The V gene is TRBV7-9, the J gene TRBJ2-3; D is perhaps TRBD2 (6 bases). CDR3 length: 15 amino acids. Germline values: CDR1 SEHNR, CDR2 FQNEAQ (reference sequence). V was trimmed by 9 bases and J by 0 bases, leaving 16 bases between them. The CDR3 loop is CASSGGAGSTDTQYF. In nucleotides, the CDR3 is TGTGCCAGTTCCGGGGGAGCAGGTAGCACAGATACGCAGTATTTT.

V usage is TRBV20-1 and J usage is TRBJ2-1; no definite D call. CDR3 size: 11 residues. V was trimmed by 3 bases and J by 10 bases, leaving 10 bases between them. Germline V lookup: CDR1 DFQATT, CDR2 SNEGSKA (reference sequence). The chain's CDR3 is CSASWNREQFF. CDR3 sequence (DNA): TGCAGTGCTAGCTGGAACCGCGAGCAGTTCTTC.

This chain connects TRBV30 to TRBJ2-7, with no clear D. The germline gives CDR1 GTSNPN, CDR2 SVGIG (reference sequence). This CDR3 has 10 amino acids. V dropped 8 bases and J dropped 2 bases, with 7 bases sitting between them. CDR3 in amino acids: CAPGPYEQYF. For the CDR3, the DNA is TGTGCCCCCGGTCCCTACGAGCAGTACTTC.

J is TRBJ2-3 and V is TRBV19, with 10 bases identical to TRBD2. V lost 5 bases to trimming and J lost 4 bases; unmatched junction nucleotides: 12. Germline V lookup: CDR1 LNHDA, CDR2 SQIVND (reference sequence). CDR3 length: 17 amino acids. The CDR3: CASSPLLLAGTSDTQYF. The DNA of the CDR3 is TGTGCCAGTAGTCCTCTTCTACTAGCGGGAACTTCAGATACGCAGTATTTT. Supplemented by reference TRBV19 and TRBJ2-3, the full variable domain reads DGGITQSPKYLFRKEGQNVTLSCEQNLNHDAMYWYRQDPGQGLRLIYYSQIVNDFQKGDIAEGYSVSREKKESFPLTVTSAQKNPTAFYLCASSPLLLAGTSDTQYFGPGTRLTVL.

As DNA, the CDR3 is TGTGCCAGCAGTTCCAGGGGTCCCTATAATTCACCCCTCCACTTT. Translation gives CASSSRGPYNSPLHF. This chain uses TRBV27 with TRBJ1-6; tentative D call: TRBD1 (6 bases). Germline V gene sequence: CDR1 MNHEY, CDR2 SMNVEV (reference sequence). This CDR3 has 15 amino acids. The V gene lost 4 bases and the J gene lost 2 bases, with 9 bases spanning the gap.

This clone came up once. This chain links TRBV7-6 with TRBJ1-3; D is undetermined. The CDR3 length is 12 residues. Germline values: CDR1 SGHVS, CDR2 FNYEAQ. The V and J ends lost 5 bases and 4 bases respectively, with 6 bases between them. In nucleotides, the CDR3 is TGTGCCAGCAGCCTCCAGGGAAACACCATATATTTT. It specifies CASSLQGNTIYF.

The chain joins TRBV28 to TRBJ1-1; a possible D gene is TRBD1 (5 bases). Germline V gives CDR1 MDHEN, CDR2 SYDVKM. The CDR3 runs 14 residues. V dropped 7 bases and J dropped 4 bases, with 16 bases sitting between them. The CDR3 nucleotides are TGTGCCAGCACTCCCCCGGGGCGCGGCACTGAAGCTTTCTTT. Amino acid sequence: CASTPPGRGTEAFF.

The CDR3 protein is CASSHSGNRNRETQYF. The CDR3 DNA sequence: TGTGCCAGCAGCCATAGCGGGAACCGCAACCGGGAGACCCAGTACTTC. V gene TRBV7-6 combines with J gene TRBJ2-5; 8 bases are shared with TRBD2. Germline V CDR1 and CDR2: SGHVS, FNYEAQ. Unmatched junction bases numbered 13, after V lost 5 bases and J lost 5 bases. This CDR3 spans 16 amino acids.

This sequence joins TRBV28 and TRBJ2-1, with D possibly matching TRBD2 (6 bases). Trimming cost V 3 bases and J 6 bases, with 9 bases left between them. The germline V gene has CDR1 MDHEN and CDR2 SYDVKM. The CDR3 contains 13 residues. DNA for the CDR3: TGTGCCAGCAGTTTCGTAGCGGTCAATGAGCAGTTCTTC. Translated: CASSFVAVNEQFF.

The gene calls are TRBV19 and TRBJ2-5; D call uncertain. The DNA matches TRBJ2-7 better at its end, which makes the J call doubtful. The CDR3 is 14 residues long. Germline assignment: CDR1 LNHDA and CDR2 SQIVND (reference sequence). The CDR3 loop is CASSIAGKTYEQYF. The CDR3 DNA is TGTGCCAGTAGTATAGCTGGGAAAACCTACGAGCAGTACTTC.

This clone was observed a single time. The gene calls are TRBV4-1 and TRBJ2-3, with D possibly TRBD2 on 6 matching bases. In germline, CDR1 is MGHRA, CDR2 YSYEKL. The CDR3 extends over 14 amino acids. V was pared by 3 bases and J by 3 bases, with 10 bases between. The CDR3 protein is CASSQPGVTDTQYF. The CDR3 DNA sequence: TGCGCCAGCAGCCAGCCGGGGGTTACAGATACGCAGTATTTT.

The V and J genes are TRBV28 and TRBJ2-1; D remains unclear. Germline CDR1 MDHEN, CDR2 SYDVKM. The CDR3 contains 14 residues. V shed 2 bases and J shed 2 bases, with 7 bases lying between them. CDR3 sequence: CASSLGVPYNEQFF. The CDR3 DNA is TGTGCCAGCAGTTTAGGGGTACCCTACAATGAGCAGTTCTTC.

V and J are TRBV5-1 and TRBJ2-2; perhaps TRBD2 as D (5 bases). The CDR3 is 18 amino acids. Trimming shortened V by 4 bases and J by 5 bases, and 24 bases separated the two germline ends. Germline assignment: CDR1 SGHRS and CDR2 YFSETQ. The DNA of the CDR3 is TGCGCCAGCAGCCTGGGTGTACTGGGAAAAGGAGGAACCGGGGAGCTGTTTTTT. This encodes CASSLGVLGKGGTGELFF.

The count of this clone is one. This chain uses TRBV10-1 with TRBJ2-5; tentatively, D is TRBD1 (6 bases). Germline values: CDR1 WNHNN, CDR2 SYGVQD (reference sequence). The CDR3 is 14 amino acids. Trimming took off 0 bases at V and 7 bases at J, with 12 bases between the two ends. The CDR3 loop reads CASSESRGSPTQYF. For the CDR3, the DNA is TGCGCCAGCAGTGAGTCGAGGGGGTCCCCGACCCAGTACTTC.

The sample holds a few counts of this clone. The V call is TRBV30, the J call TRBJ2-1; no clear D gene. CDR3 length: 11 amino acids. The V end was cut by 2 bases, the J end by 3 bases, with 2 bases between. Germline loops: CDR1 GTSNPN, CDR2 SVGIG (reference sequence). In DNA, the CDR3 is TGTGCCTGGAGTCTCTACAATGAGCAGTTCTTC. It codes for CAWSLYNEQFF.

The V gene is TRBV5-4, the J gene TRBJ1-6; D gene uncertain. Trimming pared 1 base from V and 5 bases from J, leaving 7 bases between. The CDR3 runs to 14 residues. CDR1 and CDR2 from the germline V gene are SGHNT and YYREEE (reference sequence). The CDR3 DNA reads as TGTGCCAGCAGCTTGAGGCGGGATAATTCACCCCTCCACTTT. This gives the protein CASSLRRDNSPLHF.

The J gene is TRBJ2-7, the V gene TRBV5-1; D not resolved. Germline V gene lookup returns CDR1 SGHRS and CDR2 YFSETQ. V dropped 2 bases and J dropped 5 bases, with 14 bases sitting between them. This CDR3 comprises 14 residues. The CDR3 DNA sequence: TGCGCCAGCAGCTTATCCCCGACCTTGGACGAGCAGTACTTC. Its protein product is CASSLSPTLDEQYF. Filled out from reference TRBV5-1 and TRBJ2-7, the complete variable domain reads KAGVTQTPRYLIKTRGQQVTLSCSPISGHRSVSWYQQTPGQGLQFLFEYFSETQRNKGNFPGRFSGRQFSNSRSEMNVSTLELGDSALYLCASSLSPTLDEQYFGPGTRLTVT.

The chain uses TRBV28 and TRBJ2-7; D call uncertain. Looked up from germline, CDR1 is MDHEN and CDR2 is SYDVKM. V lost 1 base, J lost 1 base, and 5 bases lay in between. The CDR3 spans 13 residues. The CDR3 DNA follows: TGTGCCAGCAGTTTATTGGGGTCCTACGAGCAGTACTTC. Protein product: CASSLLGSYEQYF.